This TCR beta chain came from a study of beta chain features in type 1 diabetes. This CDR3 is built from 14 residues. V trimming: 3 bases; J trimming: 2 bases; junction bases outside the gene matches: 3. The V gene's germline CDR1 is SGHNT and CDR2 YYREEE (reference sequence). This clone was seen a few times. Its target is unknown. Other DNA sequences in this sample translate to the same CDR3. Every bit of the isolated RNA underwent reverse transcription, so sequencing read expressed TCRB transcripts. Some clones are missing from TCRdb's copy, which holds only in-frame ones; the method was immunoSEQ multiplex PCR. The sample consists of about 340,000 clones, roughly 8% of them appearing once. Study results and caveats: Reduced insertions and increased deletions marked VDJ junctions in type 1 diabetes patients. Moderate yet significant TCRB CDR3 shortening was seen in Type 1 diabetes patients in all four CD4+ subsets.

This TCR derives from a young woman in good health. The sample consisted of central memory CD4+ T cells from blood. The chain links TRBV5-4 to TRBJ2-5; 8 bases are shared with TRBD2. The CDR3 sequence is CASSSGTRQETQYF. The CDR3 DNA sequence: TGTGCCAGCAGCTCCGGGACTAGACAAGAGACCCAGTACTTC. The full variable domain, rest sourced from reference TRBV5-4 and TRBJ2-5, is ETGVTQSPTHLIKTRGQQVTLRCSSQSGHNTVSWYQQALGQGPQFIFQYYREEENGRGNFPPRFSGLQFPNYSSELNVNALELDDSALYLCASSSGTRQETQYFGPGTRLLVL.